The clone carrying this TCR beta chain turned up a few times. Its target is unknown. The sample originates from a study of blood T cells in healthy people across ages. Study findings and constraints: Nothing was known about donor CMV status, and this possibly confounded expanded clonotype changes. Roughly linear declines in TCR beta diversity per million T cells occurred with age.

A second PCR, run for about 7 to 11 cycles, used a sample-barcoded 5' primer plus a J-beta primer mix. TCRdb processed the 5' RACE reads anew with MiXCR; each CDR3 protein has one entry. Counted here are about 1,000,000 distinct CDR3 sequences, 40% to 50% occurring once; the ten biggest clones make up about 20%. The V end lost 2 bases, the J end lost 2 bases, and 10 bases lay between the germline ends. The CDR3 covers 14 residues. The V gene's germline CDR1 is LGHNT and CDR2 FRNRAP. The TCR comes from a woman aged 55-70 years in good health. Sequencing was performed on blood. The V call is TRBV12-5, the J call TRBJ2-7; TRBD1 or TRBD2 may be the D gene (5 bases each). This CDR3 reads CASGLSLGAYEQYF. The CDR3, as DNA: TGTGCTAGTGGTTTGAGTTTGGGGGCCTACGAGCAGTACTTC.